This T cell receptor beta chain was retrieved from a study of blood T cells in healthy people across ages. Every donor provided roughly 10 milliliters of peripheral blood. Looked up from germline, CDR1 is SGHTA and CDR2 is FQGNSA. Deletions cut 1 base from V and 7 bases from J, with 10 bases between. The CDR3 extends over 13 amino acids. In the case of this clonotype: The antigen is not known.

Combining a sample-barcoded 5' primer with a J-beta primer mix, a second PCR ran for 7 to 11 cycles. Each of the samples gave a minimum of 2.5 million paired-end reads that contained CDR3. Each CDR3 protein gets one entry after TCRdb re-called the 5' RACE reads with MiXCR. The sample consists of around 2 million distinct CDR3 sequences, 39% of them appearing once. Study-level findings and limits: Investigators treated diversity estimates from one million T cells as underestimates. Significant beta diversity loss was already apparent by age around 40, declining roughly linearly.

This chain uses TRBV7-2 with TRBJ1-2; possible D gene TRBD1, 5 bases. The clonotype comes from a human donor in good health. Specimen: blood. The CDR3: CASSLGGWRGYTF. Written as DNA, the CDR3 is TGTGCCAGCAGCTTAGGGGGCTGGCGTGGCTACACCTTC. Full variable domain (rest looked up from reference TRBV7-2 and TRBJ1-2): GAGVSQSPSNKVTEKGKDVELRCDPISGHTALYWYRQSLGQGLEFLIYFQGNSAPDKSGLPSDRFSAERTGGSVSTLTIQRTQQEDSAVYLCASSLGGWRGYTFGSGTRLTVV.